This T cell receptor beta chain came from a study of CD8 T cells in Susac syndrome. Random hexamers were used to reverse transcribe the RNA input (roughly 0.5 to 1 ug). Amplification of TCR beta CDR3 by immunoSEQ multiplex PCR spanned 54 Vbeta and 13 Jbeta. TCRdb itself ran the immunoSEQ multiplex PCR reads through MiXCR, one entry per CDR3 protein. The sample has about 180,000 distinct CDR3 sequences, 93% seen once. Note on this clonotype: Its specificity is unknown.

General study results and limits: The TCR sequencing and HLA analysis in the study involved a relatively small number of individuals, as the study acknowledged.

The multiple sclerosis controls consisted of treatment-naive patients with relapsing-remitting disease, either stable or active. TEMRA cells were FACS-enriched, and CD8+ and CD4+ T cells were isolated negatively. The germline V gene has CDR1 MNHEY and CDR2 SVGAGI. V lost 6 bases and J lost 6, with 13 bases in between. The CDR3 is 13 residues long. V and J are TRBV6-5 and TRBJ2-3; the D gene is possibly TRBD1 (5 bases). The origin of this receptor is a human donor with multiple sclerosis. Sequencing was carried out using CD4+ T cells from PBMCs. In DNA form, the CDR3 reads TGTGCCAGCAGACGACAGTCCACGGATACGCAGTATTTT. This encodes CASRRQSTDTQYF.